Each of the 12 T cell receptor beta chains below was sequenced from the same sample in a study of CD8 T cells in ankylosing spondylitis. Each CDR3 protein gets one entry after TCRdb re-called the 5' RACE reads with MiXCR. The table records 30,000 or so distinct CDR3 sequences, roughly 5% of them present only once. The sequencing sample was made of blood, either unsorted or a sorted T cell fraction (not recorded which). The source of these receptors is a female donor with ankylosing spondylitis or in good health (not recorded which).

This clonotype is termed medium-sized. The chain combines TRBV9 with TRBJ2-7; TRBD2 aligns across 16 bases. J gave up 5 bases and V 4 bases, and 9 bases lay outside the gene matches. The CDR3 consists of 17 residues. Germline V gene data show CDR1 as SGDLS and CDR2 as YYNGEE. The CDR3 spells CASSPGLAGGLIHEQYF. As DNA, the CDR3 is TGTGCCAGCAGCCCGGGACTAGCGGGAGGGCTCATCCACGAGCAGTACTTC.

The table lists this clonotype with a few counts. The CDR3 region has the DNA TGTGCCAGCAGCCATCCGGGGGGACAAGAGACCCAGTACTTC. Residues: CASSHPGGQETQYF. The chain links TRBV9 to TRBJ2-5, with 7 bases identical to TRBD2. Germline values: CDR1 SGDLS, CDR2 YYNGEE. The CDR3 length is 14 residues. J gave up 2 bases and V 4 bases, and 5 bases lay outside the gene matches.

This clonotype occurred many times. This chain links TRBV9 with TRBJ2-1; D uncertain. CDR1 is SGDLS and CDR2 is YYNGEE in the germline V gene. Deletions cut 0 bases from V and 6 bases from J, with 19 bases between. The CDR3 length is 17 residues. CDR3 sequence reads: CASSVDGRRFPVNEQFF. CDR3 nucleotides: TGTGCCAGCAGCGTAGATGGCAGACGTTTTCCCGTCAATGAGCAGTTCTTC.

This clonotype was observed at least ten times. The CDR3, as DNA: TGTGCCAGCAGCGTAGGTCGGACTAACACAGATACGCAGTATTTT. Its protein product is CASSVGRTNTDTQYF. This chain joins TRBV9 and TRBJ2-3; D is possibly TRBD2 (6 bases). The V end lost 0 bases, the J end lost 2 bases, and 10 bases lay between the germline ends. Per germline, CDR1 SGDLS and CDR2 YYNGEE. The CDR3 loop spans 15 amino acids.

This clonotype was observed at least ten times. CDR3 in amino acids: CASSLAGLAREQFF. The CDR3 nucleotides read TGTGCCAGCAGCTTAGCGGGGCTAGCCAGAGAGCAGTTCTTC. The chain links TRBV7-2 to TRBJ2-1, with D perhaps TRBD1 or TRBD2 (5 bases each). Trimming left V 0 bases short and J 10 bases short, with 13 bases between. Germline V gene sequence: CDR1 SGHTA, CDR2 FQGNSA. This CDR3 spans 14 amino acids. Variable domain in full (rest from reference TRBV7-2 and TRBJ2-1): GAGVSQSPSNKVTEKGKDVELRCDPISGHTALYWYRQSLGQGLEFLIYFQGNSAPDKSGLPSDRFSAERTGGSVSTLTIQRTQQEDSAVYLCASSLAGLAREQFFGPGTRLTVL.

This clonotype was observed a few times. The V call is TRBV9, the J call TRBJ2-3; 7 bases line up with TRBD1. Germline values: CDR1 SGDLS, CDR2 YYNGEE. The CDR3 loop spans 16 amino acids. V lost 0 bases, J lost 4 bases, and 8 bases stayed unmatched. The CDR3 protein is CASSVVQGVWPDTQYF. The CDR3 DNA reads TGTGCCAGCAGCGTAGTGCAGGGGGTATGGCCAGATACGCAGTATTTT.

The chain is built from TRBV9 and TRBJ1-4; the match to TRBD1 covers 7 bases. CDR3 length: 15 amino acids. Unmatched junction bases numbered 9, after V lost 4 bases and J lost 6 bases. Germline V CDR1 and CDR2: SGDLS, YYNGEE. CDR3 DNA: TGTGCCAGCAGCACAGGGGATAGGCGCGATGAAAAACTGTTTTTT. Translation gives CASSTGDRRDEKLFF.

This clonotype was found many times. V is TRBV9 and J is TRBJ1-1, with D possibly TRBD1 on 6 matching bases. The CDR3 runs to 17 residues. Germline values: CDR1 SGDLS, CDR2 YYNGEE. V dropped 0 bases and J dropped 0 bases, with 15 bases sitting between them. The CDR3 nucleotides are TGTGCCAGCAGCGTAGGGGGGCATTCTCCCATGAACACTGAAGCTTTCTTT. It specifies CASSVGGHSPMNTEAFF.

The chain employs TRBV9 and TRBJ2-1; 10 bases agree with TRBD2. Germline lookup yields CDR1 SGDLS and CDR2 YYNGEE. Trimming at V came to 2 bases and at J to 8 bases, leaving 13 bases not matched to a gene. The CDR3 contains 17 residues. The CDR3 here is CASSVSDLAGARDEQFF. Written as DNA, the CDR3 is TGTGCCAGCAGCGTGTCGGATCTAGCGGGAGCTAGGGATGAGCAGTTCTTC.

In its sample, this clonotype was seen many times. The gene calls are TRBV9 and TRBJ2-2; TRBD1 matches at 7 bases. With 0 bases clipped from V and 7 bases from J, the junction kept 6 bases outside the gene matches. CDR1 is SGDLS, CDR2 YYNGEE, per germline. The CDR3 is made up of 15 amino acids. CDR3 protein: CASSVGRQGVGELFF. In DNA, the CDR3 is TGTGCCAGCAGCGTAGGTCGCCAGGGGGTCGGGGAGCTGTTTTTT.

The rearrangement uses TRBV15 and TRBJ2-2; D gene ambiguous. There are 8 residues in the CDR3. V lost 7 bases and J 10 bases, leaving 1 base between the germline ends. The germline gives CDR1 LNHNV, CDR2 YYDKDF (reference sequence). In DNA form, the CDR3 reads TGTGCCACCATGGAGCTGTTTTTT. Amino acids: CATMELFF.

This clonotype was observed at least ten times. The chain recombines TRBV9 with TRBJ2-3, with TRBD2 identical over 8 bases. Trimming cost V 4 bases and J 3 bases; bases outside gene matches: 4. The CDR3 runs to 14 residues. Germline assignment: CDR1 SGDLS and CDR2 YYNGEE. CDR3: CASSLRGATDTQYF. As DNA, the CDR3 is TGTGCCAGCAGCTTGCGGGGGGCGACAGATACGCAGTATTTT.